The clone carrying this T cell receptor (beta chain) was detected a few times. What it recognizes is unknown. Specified time point: newly diagnosed GD, antithyroid drugs for less than 3 months. The TCR library was made from RNA extracted from PBMCs. CDR1 and CDR2 from the germline V gene are MNHEY and SVGEGT. The ends lost 6 bases at V and 0 bases at J; junction bases unmatched: 6. CDR3 length equals 17 residues. Researchers made TCR beta libraries by using iRepertoire HTBI primers and running Arm-PCR on CDR3 regions. From the multiplex PCR reads, TCRdb called clonotypes with MiXCR, one entry per CDR3 protein. Seen here are over 350,000 distinct CDR3 sequences, approximately 16% observed once, and the top ten hold over 7.5%. The sample belongs to a study of regulatory T cells in long-lasting Graves disease. As for the study in general: Graves' patients (newly diagnosed) had been on antithyroid drugs under 3 months. Whole-study findings and limits: With persistent disease, TRBV28, TRBJ1-2 and TRBJ2-5 were the favored segments. Among the persistent patients, 2,741 public clonotypes were shared, more than the 850 to 1,000 shared among new patients.

The same specimen was also included in a second study, on T cells in Graves' hyperthyroidism and ophthalmopathy. This second study says: The TCR CDR3 first-round RT-PCR relied on the HTBI primer set.

This TCR was sampled from a woman aged 40 to 50 with Graves disease. The chain joins TRBV6-2 or TRBV6-3 to TRBJ2-3; TRBD2 matches 13 bases. Material: peripheral blood mononuclear cells (PBMCs), obtained at new diagnosis, from a patient treated with antithyroid drugs. Here the CDR3 DNA reads TGTGCCAGCAGCCCAGTGGGACTAGCGGGAAGCACAGATACGCAGTATTTT. Protein sequence: CASSPVGLAGSTDTQYF.